These 31 T cell receptor beta chains were all obtained from the same sample, sequenced in a study of cytomegalovirus exposure and HLA in healthy donors. Profiled with immunoSEQ multiplex PCR; TCRdb holds only in-frame clones, not every one. This sample has roughly 120,000 clones, with around nine tenths found just once. The sequenced material came from PBMCs. The receptors come from a woman under 30 in good health and CMV-seropositive.

The chain uses TRBV4-1 and TRBJ1-1; 9 nucleotides line up with TRBD1. The junction had 7 bases not matched to a gene; V was cut back by 0 bases and J by 5 bases. This CDR3 contains 16 residues. The germline V gene encodes CDR1 MGHRA and CDR2 YSYEKL. In DNA, the CDR3 is TGCGCCAGCAGCCAAGATGGGACAGGGTCAGGGACTGAAGCTTTCTTT. This gives the protein CASSQDGTGSGTEAFF.

This clone was picked up a small number of times. The CDR3 reads CASSYSMAPEAFF. DNA of the CDR3: TGTGCCAGCAGTTACTCGATGGCACCTGAAGCTTTCTTT. The chain carries TRBV6-5 and TRBJ1-1; D not resolved. The CDR3 consists of 13 residues. Germline V CDR1 and CDR2: MNHEY, SVGAGI. The ends were cut back, 0 bases at V and 6 bases at J, with 8 bases in the middle.

The gene calls are TRBV9 and TRBJ1-2; 7 bases match TRBD1. CDR1 is SGDLS and CDR2 is YYNGEE in the germline V gene. The length of the CDR3 is 15 residues. Germline trimming cut 3 bases from V and 8 bases from J; bases unmatched to any gene: 13. CDR3 sequence: CASSDILTGVGGYTF. CDR3 coding DNA: TGTGCCAGCAGCGACATACTAACAGGGGTCGGCGGCTACACCTTC.

The rearrangement uses TRBV5-1 and TRBJ1-1, with a weak D call TRBD1 (5 bases). This CDR3 is built from 13 residues. Germline V gene data show CDR1 as SGHRS and CDR2 as YFSETQ. Trimming took 9 bases from V and 0 from J, leaving 12 bases between them. The DNA for the CDR3 is TGCGCCACCTCGACAGACATGAACACTGAAGCTTTCTTT. As protein: CATSTDMNTEAFF.

The chain links TRBV2 to TRBJ2-7; the D is unclear. Germline V gives CDR1 SNHLY, CDR2 FYNNEI. V was trimmed by 7 bases and J by 6 bases, leaving 13 bases between them. The CDR3 is made up of 12 amino acids. The CDR3 sequence: CASIRSPGEQYF. In DNA, the CDR3 is TGTGCCAGCATCCGGTCTCCGGGCGAGCAGTACTTC.

The CDR3 spells CASSLVGTIGRQFF. For the CDR3, the DNA is TGTGCCAGCAGCTTGGTGGGTACTATAGGCCGCCAGTTCTTC. The chain is built from TRBV5-6 and TRBJ2-1; D unclear. This CDR3 is 14 amino acids long. The germline gives CDR1 SGHDT, CDR2 YYEEEE. Trimming took 0 bases from V and 13 from J, leaving 17 bases between them.

The chain joins TRBV7-9 to TRBJ1-3; 9 bases fit TRBD1. J gave up 1 base and V 4 bases, and 8 bases lay outside the gene matches. In germline, CDR1 is SEHNR, CDR2 FQNEAQ (reference sequence). The CDR3 contains 17 residues. Written as DNA, the CDR3 is TGTGCCAGCAGCTCCTCCGGGACAGGGACTTCTGGAAACACCATATATTTT. Translated: CASSSSGTGTSGNTIYF. The complete variable domain, with remaining parts taken from reference TRBV7-9 and TRBJ1-3, reads DTGVSQNPRHKITKRGQNVTFRCDPISEHNRLYWYRQTLGQGPEFLTYFQNEAQLEKSRLLSDRFSAERPKGSFSTLEIQRTEQGDSAMYLCASSSSGTGTSGNTIYFGEGSWLTVV.

The rearrangement uses TRBV10-3 and TRBJ1-2, with 7 bases aligning to TRBD1. The CDR3 consists of 13 residues. Germline V gene sequence: CDR1 ENHRY, CDR2 SYGVKD. The trim removed 5 bases at V and 12 bases at J, leaving 12 bases unmatched. The CDR3 loop reads CAISPGQRVGNTF. The DNA for the CDR3 is TGTGCCATCAGTCCGGGACAGCGGGTTGGTAACACCTTC.

The rearrangement links TRBV15 to TRBJ2-2; 12 bases line up with TRBD2. CDR3 length: 16 amino acids. Germline CDR1 is LNHNV and CDR2 is YYDKDF (reference sequence). V dropped 0 bases and J dropped 6; count of bases not matched to a gene: 2. The CDR3 reads CATSRDGTSGPGELFF. The CDR3 bases are TGTGCCACCAGCAGAGATGGGACTAGCGGGCCCGGGGAGCTGTTTTTT.

The chain recombines TRBV2 with TRBJ2-7; 13 bases fit TRBD2. The junction had 4 bases not matched to a gene; V was cut back by 6 bases and J by 5 bases. The germline V gene has CDR1 SNHLY and CDR2 FYNNEI. This CDR3 is built from 14 residues. CDR3 region: CASRPGLAGNEQYF. In nucleotides, the CDR3 is TGTGCCAGCAGGCCGGGACTAGCGGGGAACGAGCAGTACTTC.

The chain employs TRBV15 and TRBJ1-4; the match to TRBD1 covers 11 bases. The V and J ends lost 2 bases and 8 bases, in that order; junction bases with no gene match: 13. From germline, CDR1 is LNHNV and CDR2 YYDKDF (reference sequence). CDR3 length: 18 amino acids. CDR3 amino acids: CATSRRDRGARGREKLFF. The CDR3 DNA follows: TGTGCCACCAGCAGAAGGGACAGGGGGGCTCGAGGACGAGAAAAACTGTTTTTT.

The chain employs TRBV7-6 and TRBJ1-1, with a possible D match to TRBD1 (6 bases). Trimming stripped 5 bases from V and 6 bases from J, with 13 bases between. Germline CDR1 is SGHVS and CDR2 is FNYEAQ. This CDR3 contains 13 residues. The CDR3 DNA sequence: TGTGCCAGCAGCGGTACAGGGTACCCTGAAGCTTTCTTT. It encodes CASSGTGYPEAFF.

The V and J genes are TRBV28 and TRBJ1-2; maybe TRBD1 (5 bases). CDR1 and CDR2 from the germline V gene are MDHEN and SYDVKM. V lost 1 base and J lost 6, with 9 bases in between. This CDR3 comprises 13 residues. This CDR3 is CASSLSLGDGYTF. Here the CDR3 DNA reads TGTGCCAGCAGTTTATCGTTAGGGGATGGCTACACCTTC.

This clone was seen a single time. This chain connects TRBV5-1 to TRBJ1-4; perhaps TRBD1 as D (5 bases). Germline CDR1 reads SGHRS; CDR2 reads YFSETQ. This CDR3 has 19 amino acids. V was trimmed by 2 bases and J by 1 base, leaving 21 bases between them. CDR3 region: CASSLGTLGAAKTNEKLFF. The CDR3 DNA follows: TGCGCCAGCAGCTTAGGCACCCTAGGGGCGGCAAAAACTAATGAAAAACTGTTTTTT.

The chain recombines TRBV30 with TRBJ1-2; tentative D call: TRBD1 (5 bases). Germline assignment: CDR1 GTSNPN and CDR2 SVGIG (reference sequence). Trimming cost V 8 bases and J 8 bases, with 27 bases left between them. This CDR3 is 15 amino acids long. CDR3 in DNA: TGTGCCCGTTCCTCCGGGACGGAGGCGCGGGGAGGCTACACCTTC. Amino acid sequence: CARSSGTEARGGYTF.

The V and J genes are TRBV18 and TRBJ2-3; TRBD1 aligns across 8 bases. The CDR3 is 17 residues long. Germline V CDR1 and CDR2: KGHSH, LQKENI. V lost 0 bases, J lost 6 bases, and 11 bases stayed unmatched. CDR3 in DNA: TGTGCCAGCTCACCACCTAGACCCGGGACAGGACTGGATACGCAGTATTTT. It specifies CASSPPRPGTGLDTQYF.

This chain uses TRBV19 with TRBJ1-1, with unresolved D. This CDR3 has 12 amino acids. V shed 2 bases and J shed 8 bases, with 9 bases lying between them. CDR1 and CDR2 (germline): LNHDA, SQIVND (reference sequence). In DNA form, the CDR3 reads TGTGCCAGTAGTATAACGGGAGACGAAGCTTTCTTT. It is translated as CASSITGDEAFF.

CDR3: CASSLVGGDNQPQHF. The CDR3, as DNA: TGTGCCAGCAGCTTAGTAGGAGGGGACAATCAGCCCCAGCATTTT. This rearrangement joins TRBV7-9 to TRBJ1-5, with D tentatively TRBD1 (5 bases). V was pared by 1 base and J by 3 bases, with 10 bases between. Germline CDR1 reads SEHNR; CDR2 reads FQNEAQ (reference sequence). The CDR3 contains 15 residues.

The chain links TRBV18 to TRBJ2-3, with 7 nucleotides matching TRBD1. This CDR3 comprises 16 residues. With 2 bases clipped from V and 2 bases from J, the junction kept 7 bases outside the gene matches. The V gene's germline CDR1 is KGHSH and CDR2 LQKENI. The CDR3 DNA reads TGTGCCAGCTCACCAACGACAGGGAGCTACACAGATACGCAGTATTTT. Encoded protein: CASSPTTGSYTDTQYF.

The V call is TRBV7-6, the J call TRBJ1-2; TRBD1 aligns across 9 bases. This CDR3 is 15 amino acids long. After removal of 6 bases from V and 8 bases from J, the junction contained 13 bases not matched to a gene. The germline V gene encodes CDR1 SGHVS and CDR2 FNYEAQ. The CDR3 loop is CASSNIFRDRVGYTF. For the CDR3, the DNA is TGTGCCAGCAGTAACATCTTCCGGGACAGGGTCGGCTACACCTTC.

This clone has only a few counts. This chain links TRBV5-1 with TRBJ2-1, with 9 positions matching TRBD1. The CDR3 extends over 14 amino acids. With V trimmed by 4 bases and J by 5 bases, 4 bases remained unmatched. Germline CDR1 is SGHRS and CDR2 is YFSETQ. In DNA, the CDR3 is TGCGCCAGCAGCGCCGGGACAGGGAACAATGAGCAGTTCTTC. Protein sequence: CASSAGTGNNEQFF. Variable domain in full (rest from reference TRBV5-1 and TRBJ2-1): KAGVTQTPRYLIKTRGQQVTLSCSPISGHRSVSWYQQTPGQGLQFLFEYFSETQRNKGNFPGRFSGRQFSNSRSEMNVSTLELGDSALYLCASSAGTGNNEQFFGPGTRLTVL.

The chain has TRBV4-1 and TRBJ2-2, with D possibly TRBD1 on 6 matching bases. With 3 bases removed from V and 6 bases from J, the gap between germline ends came to 17 bases. This CDR3 is 16 amino acids long. From germline, CDR1 is MGHRA and CDR2 YSYEKL. The CDR3 region has the DNA TGCGCCAGCAGCCAGGTCCCTTCTGGGGGCCCCGGGGAGCTGTTTTTT. This sequence encodes CASSQVPSGGPGELFF.

The chain has TRBV9 and TRBJ2-1; the D is unclear. Germline CDR1 is SGDLS and CDR2 is YYNGEE. V dropped 0 bases and J dropped 0 bases, with 7 bases sitting between them. The CDR3 totals 15 residues. The CDR3 spells CASSVGAASYNEQFF. The CDR3 nucleotides are TGTGCCAGCAGCGTAGGGGCCGCCTCCTACAATGAGCAGTTCTTC.

The chain carries TRBV4-1 and TRBJ2-1; 9 nucleotides agree with TRBD2. The germline V gene encodes CDR1 MGHRA and CDR2 YSYEKL. The CDR3 runs to 17 residues. The J segment lost 10 bases and the V segment lost 3 bases, leaving 16 bases of the junction unmatched. CDR3 residues: CASSQDDSRGGAREQFF. The CDR3 region has the DNA TGCGCCAGCAGCCAGGACGACTCGCGCGGGGGGGCACGGGAGCAGTTCTTC.

J is TRBJ1-1 and V is TRBV5-4; TRBD1 matches 9 bases. V dropped 4 bases and J dropped 7; count of bases not matched to a gene: 5. This CDR3 has 13 residues. Germline CDR1 reads SGHNT; CDR2 reads YYREEE (reference sequence). CDR3 coding DNA: TGTGCCAGCAGCGTTAAGGACAGGGGTGAAGCTTTCTTT. Its protein product is CASSVKDRGEAFF.

The V and J genes are TRBV6-1 and TRBJ2-7; a possible D gene is TRBD1 (6 bases). CDR1 is MNHNS, CDR2 SASEGT, per germline. The CDR3 totals 11 residues. Trimming shortened V by 11 bases and J by 7 bases, and 15 bases separated the two germline ends. CDR3 protein: CAATQGWEQYF. In DNA, the CDR3 is TGTGCCGCGACGCAGGGGTGGGAGCAGTACTTC.

This chain uses TRBV11-3 with TRBJ2-7, with 7 bases identical to TRBD2. The CDR3 contains 17 residues. From germline, CDR1 is SGHNT and CDR2 YENEEA. V dropped 2 bases and J dropped 1; count of bases not matched to a gene: 11. Written as DNA, the CDR3 is TGTGCCAGCAGCTTACGGGAAGCGGGGACGAAATCCTACGAGCAGTACTTC. This encodes CASSLREAGTKSYEQYF.

This chain connects TRBV28 to TRBJ1-1; D is possibly TRBD1 (6 bases). Germline lookup yields CDR1 MDHEN and CDR2 SYDVKM. This CDR3 spans 13 amino acids. Trimming removed 2 bases from V and 5 bases from J, with 9 bases in between. In DNA form, the CDR3 reads TGTGCCAGCAGTTTACCGGGGACAACTGAAGCTTTCTTT. It encodes CASSLPGTTEAFF.

The chain combines TRBV5-1 with TRBJ2-7; TRBD2 matches at 10 bases. The CDR3 length is 14 residues. J gave up 2 bases and V 2 bases, and 1 base lay outside the gene matches. Looked up from germline, CDR1 is SGHRS and CDR2 is YFSETQ. For the CDR3, the DNA is TGCGCCAGCAGCTTACTAGCGGGGCCCTACGAGCAGTACTTC. Its protein is CASSLLAGPYEQYF.

Only one count was recorded for this clone. The rearrangement uses TRBV30 and TRBJ1-4, with D uncertain. Trimming removed 2 bases at V and 4 bases at J, with 8 bases between. This CDR3 has 13 amino acids. Germline V gene sequence: CDR1 GTSNPN, CDR2 SVGIG (reference sequence). In DNA, the CDR3 is TGTGCCTGGAGTAAGCAGCGTAATGAAAAACTGTTTTTT. It codes for CAWSKQRNEKLFF.

The gene calls are TRBV4-2 and TRBJ2-1; 10 bases map to TRBD1. The germline CDR1 and CDR2 sequences are LGHNA and YNFKEQ. The CDR3 is made up of 14 amino acids. V gave up 3 bases and J gave up 8 bases; unmatched junction bases: 4. The DNA of the CDR3 is TGTGCCAGCAGCCAGACAGGGGGCTCGGATGAGCAGTTCTTC. Its protein is CASSQTGGSDEQFF.